What follows are 13 T cell receptor beta chains derived from one specimen sequenced in a study of regulatory T cells in long-lasting Graves disease. With iRepertoire HTBI primers and Arm-PCR of CDR3 regions, TCR beta libraries were built. A single record per CDR3 protein comes from TCRdb applying MiXCR to the multiplex PCR reads. The sample consists of 400,000 to 500,000 distinct CDR3 sequences, about a fifth of them appearing once. Regarding time point: persistent/refractory GD, antithyroid drugs over 5 years with positive TRAb. RNA extracted from PBMCs served as the sequencing template. This sample comprised peripheral blood mononuclear cells (PBMCs), obtained when the disease was refractory, from a patient treated with antithyroid drugs. Receptor source: a female donor with Graves disease.

This clonotype was seen at least ten times. The gene calls are TRBV28 and TRBJ2-5; D gene uncertain. The CDR3 contains 16 residues. Per the germline V gene, CDR1 is MDHEN and CDR2 is SYDVKM. Trimming stripped 6 bases from V and 0 bases from J, with 17 bases between. Written as DNA, the CDR3 is TGTGCCAGCAGCAATCCGAGAGGCCCAAACCAAGAGACCCAGTACTTC. It is translated as CASSNPRGPNQETQYF.

V and J are TRBV5-5 and TRBJ2-6; tentative D call: TRBD1 (5 bases). Germline CDR1 SGHKS, CDR2 YYEKEE (reference sequence). V was cut by 5 bases and J by 0 bases, with 12 bases left in between. The length of the CDR3 is 16 residues. This chain's CDR3 is CASSSTANSGANVLTF. In DNA form, the CDR3 reads TGTGCCAGCAGTTCGACAGCAAACTCTGGGGCCAACGTCCTGACTTTC.

Worth noting for this clonotype: A far larger clone differs by one base, so this is likely a read error. The V call is TRBV2, the J call TRBJ1-2; TRBD1 might be the D (5 bases). The CDR3 is made up of 15 amino acids. V was clipped by 8 bases and J by 4 bases, with 20 bases between them. The germline gives CDR1 SNHLY, CDR2 FYNNEI. CDR3 residues: CASGSGFGTPYGYTF. CDR3 DNA: TGTGCCAGCGGTTCGGGATTCGGGACGCCCTATGGCTACACCTTC. The variable domain in full, completed from reference TRBV2 and TRBJ1-2, reads EPEVTQTPSHQVTQMGQEVILRCVPISNHLYFYWYRQILGQKVEFLVSFYNNEISEKSEIFDDQFSVERPDGSNFTLKIRSTKLEDSAMYFCASGSGFGTPYGYTFGSGTRLTVV.

V gene TRBV7-3 combines with J gene TRBJ2-3, with D hard to call. Between the trimmed V and J ends, which lost 3 bases and 2 bases, there was a span of 9 bases. Germline values: CDR1 SGHTA, CDR2 FQGTGA. The CDR3 runs to 14 residues. The CDR3 coding sequence is TGTGCCAGCAGCTTCATGGGCCCCACAGATACGCAGTATTTT. This translates into CASSFMGPTDTQYF.

The CDR3 loop reads CASSPLAGAMETQYF. For the CDR3, the DNA is TGTGCCAGCAGCCCACTAGCGGGAGCGATGGAGACCCAGTACTTC. V is TRBV6-1 and J is TRBJ2-5, with 11 bases aligning to TRBD2. The CDR3 extends over 15 amino acids. The J segment lost 5 bases and the V segment lost 6 bases, leaving 8 bases of the junction unmatched. In germline, CDR1 is MNHNS, CDR2 SASEGT.

This chain joins TRBV29-1 and TRBJ2-7, with TRBD2 as a possible D gene (6 bases). With 7 bases removed from V and 6 bases from J, the gap between germline ends came to 13 bases. Germline V gene data show CDR1 as SQVTM and CDR2 as ANQGSEA. The CDR3 is made up of 11 amino acids. The CDR3 DNA reads as TGCAGCGGGACCGTGGGAGGCGAGCAGTACTTC. This encodes CSGTVGGEQYF.

The chain recombines TRBV28 with TRBJ2-2; TRBD1 agrees at 9 bases. The CDR3 extends over 15 amino acids. V was clipped by 4 bases and J by 7 bases; unmatched bases: 7. Per germline, CDR1 MDHEN and CDR2 SYDVKM. CDR3 bases: TGTGCCAGCAGTTCCCTGGGACAGGGTATCGGGGAGCTGTTTTTT. It yields the protein CASSSLGQGIGELFF. The full variable domain, its missing parts supplied by reference TRBV28 and TRBJ2-2, is DVKVTQSSRYLVKRTGEKVFLECVQDMDHENMFWYRQDPGLGLRLIYFSYDVKMKEKGDIPEGYSVSREKKERFSLILESASTNQTSMYLCASSSLGQGIGELFFGEGSRLTVL.

V and J are TRBV25-1 and TRBJ2-2; perhaps TRBD1 as D (6 bases). Germline-derived CDR1 and CDR2 are MGHDK and SYGVNS. This CDR3 is 13 amino acids long. V was trimmed by 5 bases and J by 7 bases, leaving 11 bases between them. The CDR3 here is CASSSHRDGELFF. The DNA for the CDR3 is TGTGCCAGCAGTTCCCACAGGGACGGGGAGCTGTTTTTT.

This clonotype was picked up a small number of times. The rearrangement joins TRBV3-1 to TRBJ1-2; D gene ambiguous. CDR3 length: 15 amino acids. In germline, CDR1 is LGHDT, CDR2 YNNKEL (reference sequence). Deletions cut 1 base from V and 1 base from J, with 10 bases between. CDR3 amino acids: CASSQVGEVNYGYTF. In nucleotides, the CDR3 is TGTGCCAGCAGCCAAGTTGGTGAGGTTAACTATGGCTACACCTTC.

This clonotype was found a few times. The V gene is TRBV25-1, the J gene TRBJ2-3; 8 bases are a match to TRBD2. The trim removed 2 bases at V and 0 bases at J, leaving 7 bases unmatched. The CDR3 extends over 17 amino acids. The germline V gene has CDR1 MGHDK and CDR2 SYGVNS. Here the CDR3 reads CASSEPRAGGSTDTQYF. Here the CDR3 DNA reads TGTGCCAGCAGTGAACCTCGGGCGGGAGGCAGCACAGATACGCAGTATTTT.

The rearrangement joins TRBV5-1 to TRBJ2-1; D gene unclear. The length of the CDR3 is 14 residues. V was cut by 1 base and J by 1 base, with 6 bases left in between. Germline V CDR1 and CDR2: SGHRS, YFSETQ. The CDR3 bases are TGCGCCAGCAGCTTGAGGAGATCCTACAATGAGCAGTTCTTC. Its translation: CASSLRRSYNEQFF.

This chain connects TRBV11-2 to TRBJ2-1, with D possibly being TRBD1 or TRBD2 (5 bases each). This CDR3 is 18 amino acids long. The ends were cut back, 2 bases at V and 0 bases at J, with 17 bases in the middle. The V gene's germline CDR1 is SGHAT and CDR2 FQNNGV. CDR3 DNA: TGTGCCAGCAGCTTATTAGGCCGGGGCCGTCTCTCCTACAATGAGCAGTTCTTC. It specifies CASSLLGRGRLSYNEQFF.

This chain links TRBV6-1 with TRBJ1-2; no firm D call. The CDR3 extends over 14 amino acids. Trimming took 5 bases from V and 7 from J, leaving 17 bases between them. The V gene's germline CDR1 is MNHNS and CDR2 SASEGT. The CDR3 region has the DNA TGTGCCAGCAGTACCCGAGCGGGTACAGCTGGCTACACCTTC. Translated, it gives CASSTRAGTAGYTF.